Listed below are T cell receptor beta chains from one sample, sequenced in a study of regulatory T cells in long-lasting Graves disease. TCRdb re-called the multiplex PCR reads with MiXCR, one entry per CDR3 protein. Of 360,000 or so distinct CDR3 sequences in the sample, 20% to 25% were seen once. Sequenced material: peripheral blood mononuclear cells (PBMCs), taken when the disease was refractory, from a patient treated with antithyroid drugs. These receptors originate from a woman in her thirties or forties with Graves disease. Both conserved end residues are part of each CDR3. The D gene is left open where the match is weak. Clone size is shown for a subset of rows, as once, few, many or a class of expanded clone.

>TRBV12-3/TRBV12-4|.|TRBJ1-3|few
TGTGCCAGCAGTCACTCTGGAAACACCATATATTTT
CASSHSGNTIYF
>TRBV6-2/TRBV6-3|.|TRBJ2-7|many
TGTGCCAGCAGCGTCAGGGAGGACGAGCAGTACTTC
CASSVREDEQYF
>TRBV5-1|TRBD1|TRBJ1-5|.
TGCGCCAGCAGCATAGACAGGGGTCAAGATCAGCCCCAGCATTTT
CASSIDRGQDQPQHF
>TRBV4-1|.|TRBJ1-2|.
TGCGCCAGCAGCCAAGATGGGCTCCGCGGGGTTGGCTACACCTTC
CASSQDGLRGVGYTF
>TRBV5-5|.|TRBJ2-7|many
TGTGCCAGCAGCTTGGGGATAGGGCACTACGAGCAGTACTTC
CASSLGIGHYEQYF
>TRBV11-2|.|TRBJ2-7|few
TGTGCCAGCAGCTTAGTAATGGGCCCTTACGAGCAGTACTTC
CASSLVMGPYEQYF
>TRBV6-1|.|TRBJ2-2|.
TGTGCCAGCAGTGAATCAAGGCTGATGAACACCGGGGAGCTGTTTTTT
CASSESRLMNTGELFF
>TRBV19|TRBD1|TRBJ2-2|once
TGTGCCAGTTTAACCGGGACAGGGGCCACGAACACCGGGGAGCTGTTTTTT
CASLTGTGATNTGELFF
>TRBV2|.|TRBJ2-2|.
TGTGCCAGCAGCCAGCACACCGGGGAGCTGTTTTTT
CASSQHTGELFF
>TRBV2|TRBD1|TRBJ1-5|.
TGTGCCAGCAGTGGACAGGGGGGAAGCAATCAGCCCCAGCATTTT
CASSGQGGSNQPQHF
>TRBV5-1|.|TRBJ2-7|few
TGCGCCAGCAGCTTGCTTGGGGACTCCTACGAGCAGTACTTC
CASSLLGDSYEQYF
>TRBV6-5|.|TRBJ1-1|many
TGTGCCAGCAGTTATCTCGTGTCAGGGACCGGGACTGAAGCTTTCTTT
CASSYLVSGTGTEAFF
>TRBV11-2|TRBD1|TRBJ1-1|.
TGTGCCAGCAGCTTAATAAAGGGGGCTAGGGAAGCTTTCTTT
CASSLIKGAREAFF
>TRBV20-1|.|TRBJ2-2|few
TGCAGTGCCAGGGGGGAGACCGGGGAGCTGTTTTTT
CSARGETGELFF
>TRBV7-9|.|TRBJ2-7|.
TGTGCCAGCAGCAACAGGGCAGGCTACGAGCAGTACTTC
CASSNRAGYEQYF
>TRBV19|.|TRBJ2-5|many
TGTGCCAGTACTATGCAGGAAGGGGAGACCCAGTACTTC
CASTMQEGETQYF
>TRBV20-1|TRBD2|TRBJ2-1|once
TGCAGTGCTAGAGAAGCTTTAGCGGGACCCATGAGCTCCTACAATGAGCAGTTCTTC
CSAREALAGPMSSYNEQFF
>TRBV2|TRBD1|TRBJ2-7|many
TGTGCCAGCAGTGAGTTATGGGACAGCCCCTACGAGCAGTACTTC
CASSELWDSPYEQYF
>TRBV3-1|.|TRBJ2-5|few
TGTGCCAGCAGCCAAGCCGTCAGGGGGGCCCAGCAAGAGACCCAGTACTTC
CASSQAVRGAQQETQYF
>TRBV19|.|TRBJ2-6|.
TGTGCCAGTAGCGGAGGGTCAGGGGCCAACGTCCTGACTTTC
CASSGGSGANVLTF
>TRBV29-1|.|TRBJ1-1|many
TGCAGCGTTGCCAGGGAGGGCAAAGCTTTCTTT
CSVAREGKAFF
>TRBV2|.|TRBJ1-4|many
TGTGCCAGCAGTGAAGGAGACACGGATAATGAAAAACTGTTTTTT
CASSEGDTDNEKLFF
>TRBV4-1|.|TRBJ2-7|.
TGCGCCAGCAGCTACCAAGGTGGCCCCTACGAGCAGTACTTC
CASSYQGGPYEQYF
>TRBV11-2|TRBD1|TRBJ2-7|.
TGTGCCAGCGGCGACCGTCCCGGGACAGGGTCCTACGAGCAGTACTTC
CASGDRPGTGSYEQYF
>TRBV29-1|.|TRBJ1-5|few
TGCAGCGTAGCAGGGGTGGGACAGCCCCAGCATTTT
CSVAGVGQPQHF
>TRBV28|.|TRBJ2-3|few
TGTGCCAGCAAAACCACGGCAGGGCACACAGATACGCAGTATTTT
CASKTTAGHTDTQYF
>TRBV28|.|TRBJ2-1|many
TGTGCCAGCAGTTTATTTAGCACTAACTACAATGAGCAGTTCTTC
CASSLFSTNYNEQFF
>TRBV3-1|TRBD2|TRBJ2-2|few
TGTGCCAGCAGCGCCGGGACTAGCGGAACCGGGGAGCTGTTTTTT
CASSAGTSGTGELFF
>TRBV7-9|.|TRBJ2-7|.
TGTGCCAGCAGCTTAATCGCCTCCTACGAGCAGTACTTC
CASSLIASYEQYF
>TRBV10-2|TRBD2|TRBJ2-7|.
TGCGCCAGCACTGAAACGGGAGGAGCGTACGAGCAGTACTTC
CASTETGGAYEQYF
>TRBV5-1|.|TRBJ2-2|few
TGCGCCAGCACACGACTATCGACCAGACCGAACACCGGGGAGCTGTTTTTT
CASTRLSTRPNTGELFF
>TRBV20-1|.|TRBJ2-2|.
TGCAGTGCTAAACAGACTAACACCGGGGAGCTGTTTTTT
CSAKQTNTGELFF
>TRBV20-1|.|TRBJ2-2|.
TGCAGTGTAAATAGAGACTTCCCCGGGGAGCTGTTTTTT
CSVNRDFPGELFF
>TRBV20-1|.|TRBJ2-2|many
TGCAGTGCTAGAGATCGTTGGAGGACCGGGGAGCTGTTTTTT
CSARDRWRTGELFF
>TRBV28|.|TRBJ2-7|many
TGTGCCAGCAGCCTCCCACAGGTATTCTACGAGCAGTACTTC
CASSLPQVFYEQYF
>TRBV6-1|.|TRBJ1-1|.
TGTGCCAGCAGCGGCCCTTTTAACACTGAAGCTTTCTTT
CASSGPFNTEAFF
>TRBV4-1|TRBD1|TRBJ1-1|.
TGCGCCAGCAGCCTTCACGACAGGGCGAACACTGAAGCTTTCTTT
CASSLHDRANTEAFF
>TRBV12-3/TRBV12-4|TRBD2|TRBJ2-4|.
TGTGCCAGCAGTACCGGACTAGCCGGAAACATTCAGTACTTC
CASSTGLAGNIQYF
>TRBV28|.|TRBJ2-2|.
TGTGCCAGCAGTGAACCGCTGCGGGAGAACACCGGGGAGCTGTTTTTT
CASSEPLRENTGELFF
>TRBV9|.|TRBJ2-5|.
TGTGCCAGCAGCGTAGAGGCGGGAAATGCTAAAACTAACCAAGAGACCCAGTACTTC
CASSVEAGNAKTNQETQYF
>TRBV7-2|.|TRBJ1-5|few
TGTGCCAGCAGCTTAGTTGTTTCTAGCAATCAGCCCCAGCATTTT
CASSLVVSSNQPQHF
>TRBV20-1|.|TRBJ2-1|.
TGCAGTGCTAGGACGATCGGGAGATCGGGTTCTGAGCAGTTCTTC
CSARTIGRSGSEQFF
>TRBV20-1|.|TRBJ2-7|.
TGCAGTGCTCGAGGCGGGCGGGACCCTAGCGCCTACGAGCAGTACTTC
CSARGGRDPSAYEQYF